Shown below are 31 T cell receptor beta chains from a single sample sequenced in a study of beta chain features in type 1 diabetes. Investigators reverse transcribed all isolated RNA, so they sequenced expressed TCRB transcripts. This table comes from immunoSEQ multiplex PCR, and its TCRdb copy is limited to in-frame clones, with some not included. The sample contains more than 300,000 clones, 7.5% to 9% of which appear only once. Sample: central memory CD4+ T cells from blood. Source of these receptors: a woman aged 18-29 years in good health.

The sample holds a few counts of this clone. The chain carries TRBV19 and TRBJ2-2, with D possibly matching TRBD1 (5 bases). The CDR3 is 16 residues long. Trimming stripped 4 bases from V and 0 bases from J, with 12 bases between. CDR1 and CDR2 from the germline V gene are LNHDA and SQIVND (reference sequence). The CDR3 here is CASSKGHLSNTGELFF. As DNA, the CDR3 is TGTGCCAGTAGTAAAGGACACCTATCGAACACCGGGGAGCTGTTTTTT.

The J gene is TRBJ1-1, the V gene TRBV14, with D possibly TRBD1 on 5 matching bases. The ends were cut back, 4 bases at V and 1 base at J, with 10 bases in the middle. The CDR3 sequence is 14 residues long. The germline V gene has CDR1 SGHDN and CDR2 FVKESK. This CDR3 is CASSRRGWNTEAFF. In nucleotides, the CDR3 is TGTGCCAGCAGCCGCCGGGGCTGGAACACTGAAGCTTTCTTT. The full variable domain, its missing parts supplied by reference TRBV14 and TRBJ1-1, is EAGVTQFPSHSVIEKGQTVTLRCDPISGHDNLYWYRRVMGKEIKFLLHFVKESKQDESGMPNNRFLAERTGGTYSTLKVQPAELEDSGVYFCASSRRGWNTEAFFGQGTRLTVV.

This clone was recorded a few times. The V call is TRBV7-2, the J call TRBJ2-7; the D is unclear. The germline V gene encodes CDR1 SGHTA and CDR2 FQGNSA. V was shortened by 4 bases and J by 0 bases, with 4 bases between the two germline ends. The CDR3 length is 12 residues. CDR3: CASSWVSYEQYF. The CDR3 DNA follows: TGTGCCAGCAGCTGGGTCTCCTACGAGCAGTACTTC.

The chain links TRBV27 to TRBJ1-6; 9 nucleotides match TRBD1. The V and J ends lost 6 bases and 7 bases, in that order; junction bases with no gene match: 7. The V gene's germline CDR1 is MNHEY and CDR2 SMNVEV (reference sequence). CDR3 size: 15 residues. The CDR3 here is CASSPPGQGNSPLHF. The CDR3 region has the DNA TGTGCCAGCAGCCCACCCGGACAGGGGAATTCACCCCTCCACTTT.

This clone appeared a single time. The CDR3 reads CASRGLAGVQANEQFF. The CDR3, as DNA: TGTGCCAGCAGGGGACTAGCGGGAGTACAGGCGAATGAGCAGTTCTTC. This chain connects TRBV2 to TRBJ2-1, with 14 bases fitting TRBD2. After removal of 6 bases from V and 7 bases from J, the junction contained 8 bases not matched to a gene. The germline V gene encodes CDR1 SNHLY and CDR2 FYNNEI. This CDR3 is 16 amino acids long.

The chain couples TRBV5-1 to TRBJ2-1, with TRBD2 matching over 15 bases. The CDR3 covers 16 residues. Germline CDR1 is SGHRS and CDR2 is YFSETQ. Trimming removed 2 bases from V and 5 bases from J; junction bases left unmatched: 2. The CDR3 DNA follows: TGCGCCAGCAGCTTAGGACTAGCGGGAGGGCACAATGAGCAGTTCTTC. Translating it yields CASSLGLAGGHNEQFF.

The table lists this clone with a few counts. The gene calls are TRBV14 and TRBJ2-1, with 10 bases fitting TRBD2. Unmatched junction bases numbered 5, after V lost 1 base and J lost 8 bases. The CDR3 length is 15 residues. CDR1 is SGHDN and CDR2 is FVKESK in the germline V gene. Written as DNA, the CDR3 is TGTGCCAGCAGCCAAGTCAGCGGGGGGGCCGATGAGCAGTTCTTC. It encodes CASSQVSGGADEQFF.

This chain joins TRBV4-2 and TRBJ2-1, with D unclear. The CDR3 is 12 amino acids. V was cut by 0 bases and J by 8 bases, with 5 bases left in between. The germline V gene encodes CDR1 LGHNA and CDR2 YNFKEQ. The CDR3 region has the DNA TGTGCCAGCAGCCAAGATTTGCATGAGCAGTTCTTC. It is translated as CASSQDLHEQFF.

This clone was detected only once. The V and J genes are TRBV10-2 and TRBJ2-7; D remains unclear. This CDR3 is built from 11 residues. Per germline, CDR1 WSHSY and CDR2 SAAADI. V was trimmed by 7 bases and J by 1 base, leaving 5 bases between them. CDR3 DNA: TGCGCCAGCACTCAGTCCTACGAGCAGTACTTC. Its translation: CASTQSYEQYF.

This clone appeared a few times. The rearrangement joins TRBV28 to TRBJ1-2, with a tentative D call TRBD1 (6 bases). The germline gives CDR1 MDHEN, CDR2 SYDVKM. The CDR3 covers 15 residues. The V gene lost 2 bases and the J gene lost 4 bases, with 14 bases spanning the gap. CDR3 loop: CASSLGEGGFYGYTF. CDR3 bases: TGTGCCAGCAGTTTAGGCGAGGGGGGTTTCTATGGCTACACCTTC.

V is TRBV2 and J is TRBJ2-1; no clear D. Trimming removed 5 bases at V and 6 bases at J, with 11 bases between. CDR3 length equals 13 residues. From germline, CDR1 is SNHLY and CDR2 FYNNEI. This CDR3 is CASSLRGSNEQFF. The DNA of the CDR3 is TGTGCCAGCAGTCTCAGAGGCAGCAATGAGCAGTTCTTC.

V and J are TRBV27 and TRBJ2-1; no definite D call. The CDR3 is 14 residues long. Germline V lookup: CDR1 MNHEY, CDR2 SMNVEV (reference sequence). V was trimmed by 3 bases and J by 3 bases, leaving 9 bases between them. The CDR3 DNA sequence: TGTGCCAGCAGTTTGCGGACGTTCTACAATGAGCAGTTCTTC. This sequence encodes CASSLRTFYNEQFF.

This clone has a handful of counts. The chain recombines TRBV6-1 with TRBJ1-1; D is undetermined. The CDR3 runs to 15 residues. V was pared by 1 base and J by 4 bases, with 13 bases between. In germline, CDR1 is MNHNS, CDR2 SASEGT. In DNA form, the CDR3 reads TGTGCCAGCAGTGAAGGCTCACAAGGTGGCACTGAAGCTTTCTTT. Amino acid sequence: CASSEGSQGGTEAFF.

This clone has a handful of counts. The chain is built from TRBV9 and TRBJ2-7; D call uncertain. The CDR3 loop spans 13 amino acids. Germline assignment: CDR1 SGDLS and CDR2 YYNGEE. V dropped 1 base and J dropped 3 bases, with 8 bases sitting between them. CDR3 nucleotides: TGTGCCAGCAGCGTATCCCCCGGCTACGAGCAGTACTTC. Encoded protein: CASSVSPGYEQYF.

This clone was detected only a few times. The chain links TRBV12-5 to TRBJ2-2; no clear D. CDR3 size: 12 residues. Between the trimmed V and J ends, which lost 5 bases and 6 bases, there was a span of 7 bases. Per germline, CDR1 LGHNT and CDR2 FRNRAP. This CDR3 is CASGTQAGELFF. The CDR3 nucleotides are TGTGCTAGTGGTACTCAGGCCGGGGAGCTGTTTTTT.

This clone was picked up a small number of times. V gene TRBV7-9 combines with J gene TRBJ1-2; no definite D call. Germline CDR1 and CDR2: SEHNR and FQNEAQ (reference sequence). Trimming took 0 bases from V and 8 from J, leaving 10 bases between them. This CDR3 is 13 amino acids long. This chain's CDR3 is CASSLAVGEGYTF. The CDR3 DNA reads as TGTGCCAGCAGCTTAGCGGTGGGTGAGGGCTACACCTTC.

V usage is TRBV5-1 and J usage is TRBJ2-7, with a possible D match to TRBD1 (5 bases). The V end lost 0 bases, the J end lost 2 bases, and 12 bases lay between the germline ends. Per germline, CDR1 SGHRS and CDR2 YFSETQ. This CDR3 contains 15 residues. CDR3 sequence reads: CASSLEGIRAYEQYF. CDR3 DNA: TGCGCCAGCAGCTTGGAAGGGATCAGGGCCTACGAGCAGTACTTC.

The table lists this clone with a few counts. V gene TRBV4-3 combines with J gene TRBJ1-4; D is ambiguous. This CDR3 is 13 amino acids long. Trimming cost V 0 bases and J 13 bases, with 12 bases left between them. CDR1 and CDR2 (germline): LGHNA, YSLEER. The CDR3 DNA is TGCGCCAGCAGCCAAGAAAGCCCGGCCCCACTGTTTTTT. This encodes CASSQESPAPLFF.

This rearrangement joins TRBV19 to TRBJ2-1; 14 bases map to TRBD2. The CDR3 has 13 amino acids. V was clipped by 8 bases and J by 10 bases; unmatched bases: 4. Germline lookup yields CDR1 LNHDA and CDR2 SQIVND (reference sequence). This chain's CDR3 is CASSGLAGEEQFF. Written as DNA, the CDR3 is TGTGCCAGTTCGGGACTAGCGGGAGAGGAGCAGTTCTTC.

This clone was counted between two and nine times. Other DNA sequences in this sample translate to the same CDR3. The CDR3 here is CASSRGGYEQYF. CDR3 coding DNA: TGTGCCAGCAGCCGAGGGGGATACGAGCAGTACTTC. The rearrangement joins TRBV11-2 to TRBJ2-7; tentatively, D is TRBD1 (6 bases). V dropped 5 bases and J dropped 4 bases, with 9 bases sitting between them. Germline loops: CDR1 SGHAT, CDR2 FQNNGV. The length of the CDR3 is 12 residues.

The chain combines TRBV28 with TRBJ1-4; 9 bases are shared with TRBD1. Looked up from germline, CDR1 is MDHEN and CDR2 is SYDVKM. CDR3 length: 15 residues. J was trimmed by 8 bases and V by 3 bases; bases with no gene match: 7. The CDR3 sequence is CASSLPGTGYEKLFF. The CDR3, as DNA: TGTGCCAGCAGTTTGCCCGGGACAGGGTACGAAAAACTGTTTTTT.

This clone was counted only a few times. The chain uses TRBV18 and TRBJ2-5, with unresolved D. Per germline, CDR1 KGHSH and CDR2 LQKENI. This CDR3 spans 13 amino acids. Between the trimmed V and J ends, which lost 3 bases and 0 bases, there was a span of 5 bases. The DNA of the CDR3 is TGTGCCAGCTCACCCTCGTACCAAGAGACCCAGTACTTC. This codes for CASSPSYQETQYF.

This clone was seen a handful of times. The V and J genes are TRBV7-2 and TRBJ1-2; the match to TRBD1 covers 9 bases. The CDR3 spans 16 residues. The V gene's germline CDR1 is SGHTA and CDR2 FQGNSA. V shed 5 bases, J shed 2 bases, and the junction held 9 bases outside the gene matches. In DNA, the CDR3 is TGTGCCAGCAGCGACTCGGACAGGGGAAACAACTATGGCTACACCTTC. Its translation: CASSDSDRGNNYGYTF.

This clone was observed a few times. The chain recombines TRBV28 with TRBJ2-7; D not certain. This CDR3 spans 17 amino acids. V was trimmed by 4 bases and J by 2 bases, leaving 21 bases between them. Germline V gene data show CDR1 as MDHEN and CDR2 as SYDVKM. Here the CDR3 DNA reads TGTGCCAGCAGTTCGTCCGTCGGCAGTTCCCACCCCTACGAGCAGTACTTC. It translates to CASSSSVGSSHPYEQYF. Full variable domain (remainder filled in from reference TRBV28 and TRBJ2-7): DVKVTQSSRYLVKRTGEKVFLECVQDMDHENMFWYRQDPGLGLRLIYFSYDVKMKEKGDIPEGYSVSREKKERFSLILESASTNQTSMYLCASSSSVGSSHPYEQYFGPGTRLTVT.

The table lists this clone with many counts. The V call is TRBV11-2, the J call TRBJ1-4; D is possibly TRBD1 (6 bases). CDR1 SGHAT and CDR2 FQNNGV come from the germline V gene. This CDR3 contains 14 residues. Trimming removed 5 bases from V and 5 bases from J, with 12 bases in between. The CDR3 is CASSAPGGNEKLFF. CDR3 coding DNA: TGTGCCAGCAGCGCCCCCGGGGGCAATGAAAAACTGTTTTTT.

This clone was recorded once. The rearrangement links TRBV4-1 to TRBJ2-1, with 7 bases matching TRBD2. Trimming cost V 5 bases and J 6 bases; bases outside gene matches: 10. CDR1 is MGHRA, CDR2 YSYEKL, per germline. CDR3 length equals 15 residues. As DNA, the CDR3 is TGCGCCAGCAGCGACCGGGGGGAATGGGGCAATGAGCAGTTCTTC. Translating it yields CASSDRGEWGNEQFF.

This clone turned up a few times. The chain carries TRBV15 and TRBJ1-2, with no clear D. The CDR3 is 14 residues long. Trimming removed 0 bases from V and 3 bases from J, with 8 bases in between. The germline CDR1 and CDR2 sequences are LNHNV and YYDKDF (reference sequence). The CDR3 reads CATSRDGDYYGYTF. CDR3 DNA: TGTGCCACCAGCAGAGATGGGGATTACTATGGCTACACCTTC.

This clone has just a few counts. The chain uses TRBV5-1 and TRBJ2-1; 9 positions agree with TRBD2. The V gene end was trimmed by 4 bases and the J gene end by 6 bases; junction bases not matched to a gene: 8. CDR1 is SGHRS, CDR2 YFSETQ, per germline. The length of the CDR3 is 15 residues. The DNA for the CDR3 is TGCGCCAGCAGCGTCCTAGCGGGATGGGTCAATGAGCAGTTCTTC. Translating it yields CASSVLAGWVNEQFF. Combining the CDR3 with reference TRBV5-1 and TRBJ2-1 gives the whole variable domain KAGVTQTPRYLIKTRGQQVTLSCSPISGHRSVSWYQQTPGQGLQFLFEYFSETQRNKGNFPGRFSGRQFSNSRSEMNVSTLELGDSALYLCASSVLAGWVNEQFFGPGTRLTVL.

This clone has only a few counts. The chain joins TRBV5-6 to TRBJ1-1, with D uncertain. Germline CDR1 reads SGHDT; CDR2 reads YYEEEE. CDR3 length equals 13 residues. With 4 bases removed from V and 5 bases from J, the gap between germline ends came to 12 bases. CDR3 region: CASSPSSRTEAFF. The CDR3, as DNA: TGTGCCAGCAGCCCCTCGTCCCGGACTGAAGCTTTCTTT.

This clone has more than one count but fewer than ten. The rearrangement joins TRBV2 to TRBJ1-6; D is undetermined. The germline V and J ends were trimmed by 8 bases and 7 bases, with 15 bases remaining between them. CDR3 length: 14 amino acids. Germline loops: CDR1 SNHLY, CDR2 FYNNEI. CDR3 DNA: TGTGCCAGCCGTGGCGATTCGATAAATTCACCCCTCCACTTT. It yields the protein CASRGDSINSPLHF. Full variable domain (missing parts from reference TRBV2 and TRBJ1-6): EPEVTQTPSHQVTQMGQEVILRCVPISNHLYFYWYRQILGQKVEFLVSFYNNEISEKSEIFDDQFSVERPDGSNFTLKIRSTKLEDSAMYFCASRGDSINSPLHFGNGTRLTVT.

This clone came up a few times. V and J are TRBV4-3 and TRBJ2-4, with 7 bases identical to TRBD2. V lost 1 base, J lost 5 bases, and 2 bases stayed unmatched. The CDR3 contains 14 residues. The germline V gene has CDR1 LGHNA and CDR2 YSLEER. CDR3 sequence: CASSQGLAENIQYF. CDR3 bases: TGCGCCAGCAGCCAAGGCCTAGCGGAAAACATTCAGTACTTC.